The clone carrying this T cell receptor beta chain was detected a few times. Its antigen is not known. The protocol was immunoSEQ multiplex PCR, while the TCRdb copy is restricted to in-frame clones and leaves out a portion. The table shows over 80,000 clones, with 75% to 90% occurring only once. The CDR3 sequence is 14 residues long. From germline, CDR1 is SGDLS and CDR2 YYNGEE. Trimming cost V 2 bases and J 1 base, with 9 bases left between them. This specimen comes from a study of OX40 agonist ivuxolimab in advanced cancers. The overall study: Patients enrolled in dose escalation were diagnosed with hepatocellular carcinoma, melanoma, renal cell or head and neck cancer. Overall study results and limits: Low normalized T-cell clonal expansion was additionally recorded for some nonresponders.

Source: CD4+ or CD8+ T cells sorted from blood, taken in a trial of the OX40 agonist ivuxolimab. This chain uses TRBV9 with TRBJ1-1; D not resolved. The source of this sequence is an adult with an advanced solid tumor such as melanoma, head and neck, liver or kidney cancer. DNA of the CDR3: TGTGCCAGCAGCGTTGTGTCAGCGAACACTGAAGCTTTCTTT. This gives the protein CASSVVSANTEAFF.